This T cell receptor beta chain was obtained from a study of blood T cell repertoires in COVID-19. The CDR3 has 14 amino acids. Germline CDR1 and CDR2: ENHRY and SYGVKD. V shed 7 bases, J shed 4 bases, and the junction held 4 bases outside the gene matches. Using immunoSEQ multiplex PCR, the repertoire was profiled, and TCRdb retains in-frame clones only, with some absent. The data contain roughly 140,000 clones, 80% to 90% of them singletons. The chain combines TRBV10-3 with TRBJ2-1; 10 nucleotides match TRBD1. The sample taken for sequencing was peripheral blood. The receptor comes from a woman between 45 and 60 years old in a cohort sampled during active or convalescent COVID-19. CDR3 sequence: CAIKGTGDYNEQFF. CDR3 DNA: TGTGCCATCAAAGGGACAGGGGATTACAATGAGCAGTTCTTC.